The rows below give T cell receptor beta chains drawn from one sample of a study of OX40 agonist ivuxolimab in advanced cancers. Here immunoSEQ multiplex PCR was the method, and the copy in TCRdb shows in-frame clones only, minus some. The sample yields over 25,000 clones, 84% seen once. The specimen comprised CD4+ or CD8+ T cells sorted from blood, sampled in a trial of the OX40 agonist ivuxolimab. The receptors derive from an adult with an advanced solid tumor such as melanoma, head and neck, liver or kidney cancer. Both conserved end residues are trimmed from each CDR3. The order of the fields is J gene, V gene, CDR3 protein.

J gene: TRBJ2-7; V gene: TRBV4-1; CDR3 protein: ASSLGQGPYEQY
J gene: TRBJ2-7; V gene: TRBV5-1; CDR3 protein: ASSLGSGSYEQY
J gene: TRBJ2-3; V gene: TRBV11-2; CDR3 protein: ASSVTSGIITDTQY
J gene: TRBJ1-1; V gene: TRBV5-1; CDR3 protein: ASRLGTNTEAF
J gene: TRBJ1-3; V gene: TRBV2; CDR3 protein: ASLGAGANSGNTIY
J gene: TRBJ1-2; V gene: TRBV10-3; CDR3 protein: AISESDSPNYGYT
J gene: TRBJ2-5; V gene: TRBV5-6; CDR3 protein: ASSPRMGRETQY
J gene: TRBJ2-7; V gene: TRBV15; CDR3 protein: ATSGDLFYEQY
J gene: TRBJ2-1; V gene: TRBV9; CDR3 protein: ASSKRSSYNEQF
J gene: TRBJ2-5; V gene: TRBV7-7; CDR3 protein: ASSPRLEGQETQY
J gene: TRBJ1-5; V gene: TRBV6-5; CDR3 protein: ASMAYSNQPQH
J gene: TRBJ2-7; V gene: TRBV27; CDR3 protein: ASSPSREDRSQNSYEQY
J gene: TRBJ2-1; V gene: TRBV7-9; CDR3 protein: ASSSSRTSGNNEQF